The 27 T cell receptor beta chains in this list originate from one sample, sequenced in a study of response to subunit inactivated influenza vaccine (dated by TCRdb to 2016 to 2018). Receptor libraries were prepared by RT-PCR. Sequenced using an Illumina HiSeq 2500. TCRdb redid the processing of the public reads, applying fastp at Q25 and MiXCR, and retained in-frame beta chains. A single entry per CDR3 protein holds the most common genes and DNA from its merged rows. The sample has about 500,000 distinct CDR3 sequences on record, about 15% of them singletons. Less than 4% of the sample is held by the ten biggest clonotypes. This specimen was CD4+ T cells sorted from PBMCs, taken about 24 months after vaccination. The receptors stem from a man aged 50 to 75 who received an inactivated influenza vaccine. Donor details come from another sample of the same person, matched by shared clones.

This clonotype was observed a handful of times. The genes are TRBV20-1 and TRBJ2-3; D not resolved. The CDR3 runs to 12 residues. V lost 6 bases and J 6 bases, leaving 13 bases between the germline ends. Germline V gene lookup returns CDR1 DFQATT and CDR2 SNEGSKA (reference sequence). CDR3 in amino acids: CSATLRKDTQYF. CDR3 sequence (DNA): TGCAGTGCCACTCTTCGTAAGGATACGCAGTATTTT.

This clonotype was observed a handful of times. V and J are TRBV12-3 or TRBV12-4 and TRBJ2-1; 9 bases agree with TRBD2. CDR3 length equals 18 residues. J was trimmed by 4 bases and V by 3 bases; bases with no gene match: 13. DNA of the CDR3: TGTGCCAGCAGTTTGCTTCGGGCGGGAGGGCCGAGATACAATGAGCAGTTCTTC. Protein: CASSLLRAGGPRYNEQFF.

The chain employs TRBV6-2 or TRBV6-3 and TRBJ2-1; no definite D call. V dropped 2 bases and J dropped 10 bases, with 9 bases sitting between them. This CDR3 has 12 residues. The V gene's germline CDR1 is MNHEY and CDR2 SVGEGT. CDR3 amino acids: CASSYPQKEQFF. The CDR3 DNA reads as TGTGCCAGCAGTTACCCGCAAAAGGAGCAGTTCTTC.

This clonotype showed up just a few times. V usage is TRBV10-3 and J usage is TRBJ2-7, with D tentatively TRBD2 (5 bases). V was shortened by 6 bases and J by 3 bases, with 15 bases between the two germline ends. CDR1 is ENHRY, CDR2 SYGVKD, per germline. This CDR3 region has 14 residues. The CDR3 nucleotides are TGTGCCATCAGAGGCGGGCTTGAGGTCTACGAGCAGTACTTC. Translation gives CAIRGGLEVYEQYF.

This chain uses TRBV7-8 with TRBJ2-2; D perhaps matches TRBD1 (5 bases). Germline CDR1 SGHVS, CDR2 FQNEAQ. Deletions cut 5 bases from V and 1 base from J, with 11 bases between. The CDR3 extends over 15 amino acids. The CDR3 is CASSDRSLNTGELFF. In DNA, the CDR3 is TGTGCCAGCAGCGACAGATCCCTGAACACCGGGGAGCTGTTTTTT.

This clonotype was counted only a few times. The rearrangement uses TRBV12-3 or TRBV12-4 and TRBJ1-4, with D perhaps TRBD1 (6 bases). V was trimmed by 1 base and J by 2 bases, leaving 20 bases between them. The CDR3 covers 19 residues. CDR3 sequence reads: CASSLVYVYGGATNEKLFF. The CDR3 coding sequence is TGTGCCAGCAGTTTAGTCTACGTCTACGGGGGGGCTACTAATGAAAAACTGTTTTTT.

This clonotype has ten or more counts. Written as DNA, the CDR3 is TGTGCCACCAGCAGAGTCGGGGGCGGTTACGAGCAGTACTTC. Protein product: CATSRVGGGYEQYF. V is TRBV15 and J is TRBJ2-7; either TRBD1 or TRBD2 may supply D (6 bases each). Germline loops: CDR1 LNHNV, CDR2 YYDKDF (reference sequence). The CDR3 is made up of 14 amino acids. Trimming cost V 1 base and J 4 bases, with 11 bases left between them.

The J gene is TRBJ2-5, the V gene TRBV2; D is perhaps TRBD2 (5 bases). The CDR3 extends over 12 amino acids. Trimming left V 6 bases short and J 5 bases short, with 10 bases between. Germline V gives CDR1 SNHLY, CDR2 FYNNEI. The CDR3 DNA follows: TGTGCCAGCAGACTAGATAAGGAGACCCAGTACTTC. Translated, it gives CASRLDKETQYF.

This clonotype was observed at least ten times. The chain is built from TRBV20-1 and TRBJ1-1; D perhaps matches TRBD1 (5 bases). Trimming took 3 bases from V and 3 from J, leaving 14 bases between them. The CDR3 runs 14 residues. CDR1 is DFQATT, CDR2 SNEGSKA, per germline (reference sequence). The CDR3: CSARAAWGDTEAFF. CDR3 bases: TGCAGTGCTAGGGCAGCTTGGGGGGACACTGAAGCTTTCTTT.

The J gene is TRBJ2-7, the V gene TRBV24-1; the match to TRBD1 covers 8 bases. V shed 9 bases, J shed 3 bases, and the junction held 3 bases outside the gene matches. The CDR3 loop spans 12 amino acids. CDR1 and CDR2 from the germline V gene are KGHDR and SFDVKD. CDR3 in amino acids: CATDDRGYEQYF. DNA of the CDR3: TGTGCCACCGACGACAGGGGCTACGAGCAGTACTTC.

This clonotype has only a few counts. The chain recombines TRBV6-2 or TRBV6-3 with TRBJ2-7; perhaps TRBD2 as D (6 bases). V was pared by 2 bases and J by 2 bases, with 22 bases between. This CDR3 has 18 amino acids. The germline CDR1 and CDR2 sequences are MNHEY and SVGEGT. In DNA, the CDR3 is TGTGCCAGCAGTTACGACCAAAACCAGGGACTGATCCCCTACGAGCAGTACTTC. Amino acids: CASSYDQNQGLIPYEQYF.

This clonotype has ten or more counts. CDR3 sequence reads: CSAGQGSGNTIYF. CDR3 bases: TGCAGTGCTGGACAGGGCTCTGGAAACACCATATATTTT. The chain recombines TRBV20-1 with TRBJ1-3; 8 positions match TRBD1. V gave up 5 bases and J gave up 0 bases; unmatched junction bases: 0. Germline V gene data show CDR1 as DFQATT and CDR2 as SNEGSKA (reference sequence). CDR3 length: 13 residues.

The DNA for the CDR3 is TGTGCCAGCAGCCAAGATGCTAGCGGGAAATACAATGAGCAGTTCTTC. Translation: CASSQDASGKYNEQFF. The chain recombines TRBV4-2 with TRBJ2-1, with 9 bases fitting TRBD2. The CDR3 runs 16 residues. After removal of 0 bases from V and 4 bases from J, the junction contained 4 bases not matched to a gene. CDR1 and CDR2 (germline): LGHNA, YNFKEQ.

This clonotype appeared a few times. The chain employs TRBV6-2 or TRBV6-3 and TRBJ2-7, with D possibly TRBD2 on 6 matching bases. V lost 6 bases to trimming and J lost 1 base, with 13 bases between them. The CDR3 extends over 14 amino acids. Germline-derived CDR1 and CDR2 are MNHEY and SVGEGT. CDR3 sequence (DNA): TGTGCCAGCAGCACGGGACTCGTATCCTACGAGCAGTACTTC. Translating gives CASSTGLVSYEQYF.

This clonotype was counted ten times or more. The V and J genes are TRBV6-2 or TRBV6-3 and TRBJ1-2; D unclear. The CDR3 covers 13 residues. The germline gives CDR1 MNHEY, CDR2 SVGEGT. V was cut by 5 bases and J by 4 bases, with 11 bases left in between. This chain's CDR3 is CASSPAEIYGYTF. As DNA, the CDR3 is TGTGCCAGCAGTCCAGCCGAAATCTATGGCTACACCTTC.

This clonotype was found many times. The chain uses TRBV4-3 and TRBJ2-1; D unresolved. The germline V and J ends were trimmed by 0 bases and 7 bases, with 10 bases remaining between them. This CDR3 has 14 residues. CDR1 LGHNA and CDR2 YSLEER come from the germline V gene. The DNA for the CDR3 is TGCGCCAGCAGCCAAGATACGGCGGCTAATGAGCAGTTCTTC. Translating gives CASSQDTAANEQFF.

This sequence joins TRBV11-1 and TRBJ2-3; D might be TRBD2 (5 bases). Germline lookup yields CDR1 SGHAT and CDR2 FQDESV (reference sequence). This CDR3 is 14 amino acids long. Trimming left V 5 bases short and J 2 bases short, with 11 bases between. CDR3 residues: CASSHRGNTDTQYF. The CDR3, as DNA: TGTGCCAGCAGCCACCGGGGTAACACAGATACGCAGTATTTT.

This rearrangement joins TRBV20-1 to TRBJ2-1; TRBD2 might be the D (6 bases). V was clipped by 0 bases and J by 0 bases, with 12 bases between them. The CDR3 covers 16 residues. CDR1 and CDR2 from the germline V gene are DFQATT and SNEGSKA (reference sequence). The CDR3: CSARDLLASSYNEQFF. CDR3 sequence (DNA): TGCAGTGCTAGAGATTTGCTAGCGAGCTCCTACAATGAGCAGTTCTTC.

This sequence joins TRBV5-1 and TRBJ2-7, with a tentative D call TRBD1 (7 bases). This CDR3 spans 14 amino acids. V gave up 2 bases and J gave up 4 bases, with 13 bases separating them. Germline V gene data show CDR1 as SGHRS and CDR2 as YFSETQ. The CDR3 nucleotides read TGCGCCAGCAGCTTAGGAGGGGGCGAATACGAGCAGTACTTC. Protein sequence: CASSLGGGEYEQYF.

The gene calls are TRBV6-4 and TRBJ2-1, with 8 bases lining up with TRBD1. After removal of 4 bases from V and 8 bases from J, the junction contained 10 bases not matched to a gene. CDR3 length: 15 residues. Germline values: CDR1 MRHNA, CDR2 SNTAGT. CDR3 DNA: TGTGCCAGCAGTGTGGCAGGGGGCTCCGGACATGAGCAGTTCTTC. Its protein product is CASSVAGGSGHEQFF.

There are a few counts of this clonotype. This chain joins TRBV6-1 and TRBJ2-2; D assignment may be TRBD1 or TRBD2 (5 bases each). The CDR3 sequence is 15 residues long. The V end was cut by 2 bases, the J end by 3 bases, with 10 bases between. The germline gives CDR1 MNHNS, CDR2 SASEGT. CDR3 protein: CASSERGFDTGELFF. CDR3 DNA sequence: TGTGCCAGCAGTGAACGGGGCTTCGACACCGGGGAGCTGTTTTTT.

The J gene is TRBJ1-2, the V gene TRBV7-9; D is uncertain. The CDR3 covers 11 residues. The germline gives CDR1 SEHNR, CDR2 FQNEAQ (reference sequence). V dropped 8 bases and J dropped 4 bases, with 8 bases sitting between them. CDR3 sequence reads: CASEEGYGYTF. Here the CDR3 DNA reads TGTGCCAGCGAGGAGGGCTATGGCTACACCTTC.

The rearrangement links TRBV12-3 or TRBV12-4 to TRBJ1-6; 8 bases are shared with TRBD1. CDR3 length: 17 residues. V lost 6 bases to trimming and J lost 6 bases; unmatched junction nucleotides: 13. CDR3 nucleotides: TGTGCCAGCAGCCTAGGTGTGGCAGGGGGCATTAATTCACCCCTCCACTTT. Amino acid sequence: CASSLGVAGGINSPLHF.

This rearrangement joins TRBV20-1 to TRBJ2-1; 12 bases agree with TRBD2. Germline values: CDR1 DFQATT, CDR2 SNEGSKA (reference sequence). The CDR3 extends over 14 amino acids. Trimming at V came to 2 bases and at J to 5 bases, leaving 1 base not matched to a gene. The CDR3: CSARLAGGNNEQFF. DNA of the CDR3: TGCAGTGCTAGACTAGCGGGAGGGAACAATGAGCAGTTCTTC.

CDR3 residues: CASRAELAQYF. For the CDR3, the DNA is TGTGCCAGCAGGGCTGAATTGGCGCAGTATTTT. The rearrangement uses TRBV2 and TRBJ2-3; D ambiguous. CDR3 length: 11 residues. The germline V gene has CDR1 SNHLY and CDR2 FYNNEI. The V end was cut by 6 bases, the J end by 10 bases, with 11 bases between.

This chain uses TRBV7-2 with TRBJ2-3; possibly TRBD1 for D (5 bases). V shed 7 bases and J shed 2 bases, with 16 bases lying between them. This CDR3 is built from 15 residues. The V gene's germline CDR1 is SGHTA and CDR2 FQGNSA. CDR3 sequence reads: CASKPTAQFTDTQYF. CDR3 coding DNA: TGTGCCAGCAAGCCGACAGCACAATTCACAGATACGCAGTATTTT.

Ten or more counts support this clonotype. The chain couples TRBV28 to TRBJ2-7, with D perhaps matching TRBD1 or TRBD2 (5 bases each). Deletions cut 7 bases from V and 1 base from J, with 17 bases between. Germline CDR1 is MDHEN and CDR2 is SYDVKM. CDR3 length equals 15 residues. The CDR3 sequence is CASNIGTAPSYEQYF. The CDR3 DNA is TGTGCCAGCAACATTGGGACGGCTCCATCCTACGAGCAGTACTTC. Full variable domain (missing parts from reference TRBV28 and TRBJ2-7): DVKVTQSSRYLVKRTGEKVFLECVQDMDHENMFWYRQDPGLGLRLIYFSYDVKMKEKGDIPEGYSVSREKKERFSLILESASTNQTSMYLCASNIGTAPSYEQYFGPGTRLTVT.